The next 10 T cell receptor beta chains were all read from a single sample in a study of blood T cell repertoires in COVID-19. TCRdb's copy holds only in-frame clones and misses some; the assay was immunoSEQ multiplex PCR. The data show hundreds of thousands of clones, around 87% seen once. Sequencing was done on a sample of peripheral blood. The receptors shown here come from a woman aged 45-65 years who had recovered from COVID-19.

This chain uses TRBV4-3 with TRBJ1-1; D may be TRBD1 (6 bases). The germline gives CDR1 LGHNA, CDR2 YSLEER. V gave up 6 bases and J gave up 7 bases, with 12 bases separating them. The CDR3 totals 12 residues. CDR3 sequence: CASRNKGGEAFF. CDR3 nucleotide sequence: TGCGCCAGCAGGAACAAAGGGGGTGAAGCTTTCTTT.

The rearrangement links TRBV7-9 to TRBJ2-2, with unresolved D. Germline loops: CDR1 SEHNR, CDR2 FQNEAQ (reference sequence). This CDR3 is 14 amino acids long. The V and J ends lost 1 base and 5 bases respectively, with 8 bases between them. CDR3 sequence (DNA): TGTGCCAGCAGCTTAGTGCGTTCAACCGGGGAGCTGTTTTTT. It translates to CASSLVRSTGELFF.

As DNA, the CDR3 is TGTGCCAGCAGTTCACTAGCGGATACGCAGTATTTT. This sequence encodes CASSSLADTQYF. The chain uses TRBV5-4 and TRBJ2-3; 7 nucleotides match TRBD2. From germline, CDR1 is SGHNT and CDR2 YYREEE (reference sequence). This CDR3 is 12 amino acids long. J gave up 6 bases and V 5 bases, and 3 bases lay outside the gene matches.

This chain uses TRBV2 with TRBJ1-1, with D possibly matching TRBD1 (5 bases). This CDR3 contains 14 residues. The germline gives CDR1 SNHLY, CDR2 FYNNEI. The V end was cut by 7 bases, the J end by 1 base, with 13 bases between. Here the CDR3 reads CASTPDSANTEAFF. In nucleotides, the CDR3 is TGTGCCAGCACCCCAGACAGCGCGAACACTGAAGCTTTCTTT.

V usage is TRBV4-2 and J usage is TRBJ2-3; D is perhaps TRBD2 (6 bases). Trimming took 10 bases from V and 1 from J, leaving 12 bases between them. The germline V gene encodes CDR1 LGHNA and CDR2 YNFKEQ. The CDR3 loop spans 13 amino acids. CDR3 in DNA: TGTGCCACCGGGACTGTGGGCACAGATACGCAGTATTTT. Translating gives CATGTVGTDTQYF.

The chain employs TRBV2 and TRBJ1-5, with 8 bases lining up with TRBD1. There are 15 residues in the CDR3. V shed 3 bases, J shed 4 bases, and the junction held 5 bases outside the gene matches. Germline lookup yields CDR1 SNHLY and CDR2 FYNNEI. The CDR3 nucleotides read TGTGCCAGCAGTGAGTTGGGACAGGAAAATCAGCCCCAGCATTTT. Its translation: CASSELGQENQPQHF.

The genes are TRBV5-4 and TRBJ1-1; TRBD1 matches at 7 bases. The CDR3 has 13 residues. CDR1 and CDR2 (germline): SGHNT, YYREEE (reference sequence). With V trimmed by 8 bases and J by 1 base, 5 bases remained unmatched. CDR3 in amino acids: CASKRQGNTEAFF. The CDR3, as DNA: TGTGCCAGTAAACGACAGGGGAACACTGAAGCTTTCTTT.

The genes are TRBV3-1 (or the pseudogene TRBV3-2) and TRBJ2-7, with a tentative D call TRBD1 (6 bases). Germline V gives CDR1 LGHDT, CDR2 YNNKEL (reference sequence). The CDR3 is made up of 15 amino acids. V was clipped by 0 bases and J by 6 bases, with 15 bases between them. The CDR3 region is CASSQEPSTGFEQYF. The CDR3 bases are TGTGCCAGCAGCCAAGAGCCCTCCACAGGGTTCGAGCAGTACTTC.

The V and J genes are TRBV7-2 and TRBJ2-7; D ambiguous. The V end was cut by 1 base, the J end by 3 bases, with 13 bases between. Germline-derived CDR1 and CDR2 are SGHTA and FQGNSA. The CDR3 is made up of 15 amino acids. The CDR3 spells CASSLGSSPNYEQYF. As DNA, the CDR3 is TGTGCCAGCAGCTTAGGGAGTTCTCCAAACTACGAGCAGTACTTC.

Here the CDR3 DNA reads TGCGCCAGCAGCCAAGGCGGAAATGAGCAGTTCTTC. It codes for CASSQGGNEQFF. This sequence joins TRBV4-1 and TRBJ2-1, with D hard to call. Deletions cut 1 base from V and 7 bases from J, with 5 bases between. In germline, CDR1 is MGHRA, CDR2 YSYEKL. This CDR3 contains 12 residues.